This T cell receptor beta chain is from a study of T-cell reconstitution after alpha-beta-depleted transplantation in children. For TCRbeta, the library was prepared with unique molecular identifiers. TCRdb itself ran the PCR reads through MiXCR, one entry per CDR3 protein. The repertoire holds some 400,000 distinct CDR3 sequences, with over 20% as singletons. The CDR3 is 14 amino acids. V dropped 6 bases and J dropped 0 bases, with 9 bases sitting between them. Germline V gives CDR1 WSHSY, CDR2 SAAADI. The chain recombines TRBV10-2 with TRBJ1-3; no firm D call. Sequencing used PBMCs from the stem cell graft donor, obtained from the stem cell graft. The receptor's source is a human donor who donated a stem cell graft to a child with acute myeloid leukemia. The CDR3 protein is CASSDGASGNTIYF. In nucleotides, the CDR3 is TGCGCCAGCAGCGACGGAGCCTCTGGAAACACCATATATTTT.